This T cell receptor beta chain is from a study of blood T cell repertoires in COVID-19. This clone was seen more than once but under ten times. Here immunoSEQ multiplex PCR was the method, and the copy in TCRdb shows in-frame clones only, minus some. Of more than 60,000 clones in the sample, around 74% were seen once. Germline V gene data show CDR1 as SGHRS and CDR2 as YFSETQ. V was shortened by 0 bases and J by 8 bases, with 14 bases between the two germline ends. This CDR3 spans 15 amino acids. Sequencing was done on a sample of peripheral blood. The receptor's source is a human donor with acute or convalescent COVID-19. The donor label of this sample is uncertain. The V call is TRBV5-1, the J call TRBJ1-4, with D uncertain. The CDR3 DNA reads TGCGCCAGCAGCTTGGAGGCGGGGTTGAAAGAAAAACTGTTTTTT. This sequence encodes CASSLEAGLKEKLFF.